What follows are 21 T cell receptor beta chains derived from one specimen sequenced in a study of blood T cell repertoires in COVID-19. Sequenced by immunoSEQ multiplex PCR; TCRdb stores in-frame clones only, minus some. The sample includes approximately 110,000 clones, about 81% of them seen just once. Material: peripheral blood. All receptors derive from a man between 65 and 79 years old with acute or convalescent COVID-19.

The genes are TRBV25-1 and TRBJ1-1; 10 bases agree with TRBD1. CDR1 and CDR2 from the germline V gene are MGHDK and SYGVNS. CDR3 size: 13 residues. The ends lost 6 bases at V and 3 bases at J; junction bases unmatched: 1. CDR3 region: CASRDRGDTEAFF. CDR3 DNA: TGTGCCAGCAGGGACAGGGGGGACACTGAAGCTTTCTTT.

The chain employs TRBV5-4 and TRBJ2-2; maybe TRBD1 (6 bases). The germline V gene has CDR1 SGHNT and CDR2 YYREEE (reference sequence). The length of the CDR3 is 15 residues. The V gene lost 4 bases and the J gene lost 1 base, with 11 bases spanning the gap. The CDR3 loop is CASSQTTGNTGELFF. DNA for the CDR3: TGTGCCAGCAGCCAAACGACAGGGAACACCGGGGAGCTGTTTTTT.

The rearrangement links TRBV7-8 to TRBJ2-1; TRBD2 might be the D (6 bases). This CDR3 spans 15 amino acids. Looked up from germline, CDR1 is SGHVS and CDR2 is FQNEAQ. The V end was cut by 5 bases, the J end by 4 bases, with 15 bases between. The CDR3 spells CASSPRDWVYNEQFF. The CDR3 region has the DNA TGTGCCAGCAGCCCCCGGGACTGGGTATACAATGAGCAGTTCTTC.

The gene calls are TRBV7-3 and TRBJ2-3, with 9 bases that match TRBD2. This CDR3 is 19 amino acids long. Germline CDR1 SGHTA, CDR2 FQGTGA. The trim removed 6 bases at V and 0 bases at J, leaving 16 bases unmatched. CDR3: CASSFGGSLAGTSTDTQYF. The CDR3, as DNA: TGTGCCAGCAGTTTCGGAGGTTCGCTAGCGGGAACTAGCACAGATACGCAGTATTTT.

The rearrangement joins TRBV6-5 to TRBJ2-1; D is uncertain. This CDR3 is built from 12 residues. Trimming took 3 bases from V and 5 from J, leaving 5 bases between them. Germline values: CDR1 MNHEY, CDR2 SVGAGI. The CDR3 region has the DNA TGTGCCAGCAGTTATCCCGACAATGAGCAGTTCTTC. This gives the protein CASSYPDNEQFF.

This CDR3 reads CATSNRDRMYGYTF. The CDR3 region has the DNA TGTGCCACCAGCAACAGGGATAGGATGTATGGCTACACCTTC. V is TRBV24-1 and J is TRBJ1-2; D possibly corresponds to TRBD1 (6 bases). V dropped 7 bases and J dropped 5 bases, with 16 bases sitting between them. This CDR3 comprises 14 residues. CDR1 is KGHDR, CDR2 SFDVKD, per germline.

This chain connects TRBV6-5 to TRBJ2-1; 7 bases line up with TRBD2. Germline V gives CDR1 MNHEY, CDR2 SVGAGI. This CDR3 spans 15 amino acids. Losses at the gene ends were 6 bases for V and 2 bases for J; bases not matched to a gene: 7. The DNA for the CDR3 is TGTGCCAGCAGCGACTACGGGACTACCTACAATGAGCAGTTCTTC. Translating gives CASSDYGTTYNEQFF.

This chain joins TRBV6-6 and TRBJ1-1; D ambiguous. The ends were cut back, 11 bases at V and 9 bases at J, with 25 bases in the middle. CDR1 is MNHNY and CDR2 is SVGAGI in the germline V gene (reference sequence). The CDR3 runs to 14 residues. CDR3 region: CAGTVSVRESQAFF. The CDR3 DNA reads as TGTGCCGGCACCGTATCCGTCCGGGAGAGCCAAGCTTTCTTT.

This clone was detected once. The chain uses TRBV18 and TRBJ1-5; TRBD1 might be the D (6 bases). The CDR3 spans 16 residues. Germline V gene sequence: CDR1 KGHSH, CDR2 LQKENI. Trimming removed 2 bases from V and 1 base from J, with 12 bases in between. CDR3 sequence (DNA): TGTGCCAGCTCACCAGTAGGACAGACCAGCAATCAGCCCCAGCATTTT. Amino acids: CASSPVGQTSNQPQHF.

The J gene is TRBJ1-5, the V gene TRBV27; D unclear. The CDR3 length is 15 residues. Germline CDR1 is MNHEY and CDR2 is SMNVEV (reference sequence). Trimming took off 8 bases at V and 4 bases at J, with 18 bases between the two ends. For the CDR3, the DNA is TGTGCCAGCCAAGGTCGTGGGGAGGGAAATCAGCCCCAGCATTTT. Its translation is CASQGRGEGNQPQHF.

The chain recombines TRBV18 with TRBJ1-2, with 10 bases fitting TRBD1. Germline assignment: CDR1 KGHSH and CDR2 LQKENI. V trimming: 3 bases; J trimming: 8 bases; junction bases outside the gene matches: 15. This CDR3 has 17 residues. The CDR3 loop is CASSPVPGQGYYGGYTF. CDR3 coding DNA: TGTGCCAGCTCACCGGTTCCGGGACAGGGGTATTATGGCGGCTACACCTTC.

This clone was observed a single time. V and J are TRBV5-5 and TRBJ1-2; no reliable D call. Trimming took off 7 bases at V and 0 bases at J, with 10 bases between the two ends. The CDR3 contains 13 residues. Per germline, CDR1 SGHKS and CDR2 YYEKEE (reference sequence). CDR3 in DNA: TGTGCCAGCGGAGAGGCTTCTAACTATGGCTACACCTTC. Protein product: CASGEASNYGYTF.

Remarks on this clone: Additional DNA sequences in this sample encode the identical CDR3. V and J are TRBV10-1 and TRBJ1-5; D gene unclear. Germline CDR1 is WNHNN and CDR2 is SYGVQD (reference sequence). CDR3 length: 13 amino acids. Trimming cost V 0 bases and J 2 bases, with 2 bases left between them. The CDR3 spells CASSESGNQPQHF. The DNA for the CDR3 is TGCGCCAGCAGTGAGTCCGGCAATCAGCCCCAGCATTTT.

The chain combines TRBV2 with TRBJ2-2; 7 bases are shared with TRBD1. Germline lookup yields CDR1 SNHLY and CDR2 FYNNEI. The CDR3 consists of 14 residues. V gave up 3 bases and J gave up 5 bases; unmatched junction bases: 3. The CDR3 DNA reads TGTGCCAGCAGTGATGGGACAGCAACCGGGGAGCTGTTTTTT. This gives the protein CASSDGTATGELFF.

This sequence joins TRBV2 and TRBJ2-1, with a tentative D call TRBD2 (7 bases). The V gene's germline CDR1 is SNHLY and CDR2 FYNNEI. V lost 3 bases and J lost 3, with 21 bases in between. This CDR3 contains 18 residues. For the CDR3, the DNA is TGTGCCAGCAGTGATCGCGGGGGCCCCATCGTGATCTACAATGAGCAGTTCTTC. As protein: CASSDRGGPIVIYNEQFF.

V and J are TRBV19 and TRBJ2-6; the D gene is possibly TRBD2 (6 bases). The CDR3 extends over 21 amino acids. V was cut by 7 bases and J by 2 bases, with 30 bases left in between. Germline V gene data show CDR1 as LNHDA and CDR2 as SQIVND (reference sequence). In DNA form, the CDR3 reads TGTGCCAGTATAGGCGGGGTCCCCGAGGGCCGCACGCGCACTGGGGCCAACGTCCTGACTTTC. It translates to CASIGGVPEGRTRTGANVLTF.

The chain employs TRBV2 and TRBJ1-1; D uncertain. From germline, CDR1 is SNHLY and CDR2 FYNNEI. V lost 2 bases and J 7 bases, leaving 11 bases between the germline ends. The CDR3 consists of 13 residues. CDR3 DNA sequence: TGTGCCAGCAGTGAAATGCAGGTCGATGAAGCTTTCTTT. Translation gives CASSEMQVDEAFF. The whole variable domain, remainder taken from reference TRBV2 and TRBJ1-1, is EPEVTQTPSHQVTQMGQEVILRCVPISNHLYFYWYRQILGQKVEFLVSFYNNEISEKSEIFDDQFSVERPDGSNFTLKIRSTKLEDSAMYFCASSEMQVDEAFFGQGTRLTVV.

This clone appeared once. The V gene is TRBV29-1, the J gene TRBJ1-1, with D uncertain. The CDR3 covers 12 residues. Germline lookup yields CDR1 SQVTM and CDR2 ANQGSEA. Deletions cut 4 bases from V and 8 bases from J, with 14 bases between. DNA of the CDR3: TGCAGCGTTGTTCGGTCGGCGGGAGAAGCTTTCTTT. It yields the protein CSVVRSAGEAFF.

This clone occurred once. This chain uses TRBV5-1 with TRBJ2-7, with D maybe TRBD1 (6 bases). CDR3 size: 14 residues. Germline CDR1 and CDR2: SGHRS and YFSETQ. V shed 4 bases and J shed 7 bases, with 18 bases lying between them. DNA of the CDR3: TGCGCCAGCAGCGCTGCCACAGGGAATGGTGAGCAGTACTTC. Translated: CASSAATGNGEQYF.

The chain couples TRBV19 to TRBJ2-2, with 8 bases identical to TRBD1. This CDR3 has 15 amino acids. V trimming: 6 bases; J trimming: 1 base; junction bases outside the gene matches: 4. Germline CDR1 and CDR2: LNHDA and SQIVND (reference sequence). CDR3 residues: CASRPGTGNTGELFF. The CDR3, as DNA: TGTGCCAGTAGACCCGGGACAGGGAACACCGGGGAGCTGTTTTTT.

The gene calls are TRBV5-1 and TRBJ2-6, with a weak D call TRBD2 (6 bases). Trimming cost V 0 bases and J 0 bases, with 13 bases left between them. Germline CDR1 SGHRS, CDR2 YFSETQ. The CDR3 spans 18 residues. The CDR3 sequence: CASSLEGLPSSGANVLTF. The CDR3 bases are TGCGCCAGCAGCTTGGAGGGACTTCCAAGCTCTGGGGCCAACGTCCTGACTTTC. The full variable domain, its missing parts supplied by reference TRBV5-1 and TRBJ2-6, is KAGVTQTPRYLIKTRGQQVTLSCSPISGHRSVSWYQQTPGQGLQFLFEYFSETQRNKGNFPGRFSGRQFSNSRSEMNVSTLELGDSALYLCASSLEGLPSSGANVLTFGAGSRLTVL.